The 15 T cell receptor beta chains reported below all come from one sample, sequenced in a study of T-cell memory formation after mild COVID-19. TCRdb itself ran the 5' RACE reads through MiXCR, one entry per CDR3 protein. The repertoire has some 300,000 distinct CDR3 sequences, approximately 20% of them found once; the top ten carry approximately 21%. The sample was PBMCs or a T cell subset sorted from them (not recorded which). The receptors shown here come from a man between 18 and 29 years old who had mild COVID-19 (a few samples of this study predate the infection). Cell type and time point are not known.

Ten or more counts support this clonotype. The J gene is TRBJ2-7, the V gene TRBV5-1; TRBD1 is a possible D gene (6 bases). Trimming took 0 bases from V and 3 from J, leaving 10 bases between them. Looked up from germline, CDR1 is SGHRS and CDR2 is YFSETQ. This CDR3 comprises 14 residues. DNA for the CDR3: TGCGCCAGCAGCTTGGAGGCAGGGGTCTACGAGCAGTACTTC. This codes for CASSLEAGVYEQYF. The whole variable domain, filled in from reference TRBV5-1 and TRBJ2-7, reads KAGVTQTPRYLIKTRGQQVTLSCSPISGHRSVSWYQQTPGQGLQFLFEYFSETQRNKGNFPGRFSGRQFSNSRSEMNVSTLELGDSALYLCASSLEAGVYEQYFGPGTRLTVT.

The rearrangement links TRBV7-3 to TRBJ1-1, with D perhaps TRBD1 (6 bases). The CDR3 sequence is 13 residues long. Trimming removed 3 bases from V and 6 bases from J, with 11 bases in between. Germline loops: CDR1 SGHTA, CDR2 FQGTGA. The CDR3 spells CASSFAGASEAFF. CDR3 nucleotide sequence: TGTGCCAGCAGCTTTGCAGGGGCTTCTGAAGCTTTCTTT. Drawing the rest from reference TRBV7-3 and TRBJ1-1, the complete variable domain is GAGVSQTPSNKVTEKGKYVELRCDPISGHTALYWYRQSLGQGPEFLIYFQGTGAADDSGLPNDRFFAVRPEGSVSTLKIQRTERGDSAVYLCASSFAGASEAFFGQGTRLTVV.

V gene TRBV6-2 or TRBV6-3 combines with J gene TRBJ2-7; possible D gene TRBD2, 5 bases. The germline CDR1 and CDR2 sequences are MNHEY and SVGEGT. The CDR3 totals 16 residues. V dropped 5 bases and J dropped 0 bases, with 17 bases sitting between them. The CDR3 bases are TGTGCCAGCAGTACCCCTAGGACGGGAAGCTCCTACGAGCAGTACTTC. Protein: CASSTPRTGSSYEQYF.

This clonotype was seen more than once but under ten times. The chain carries TRBV4-1 and TRBJ1-1; possibly TRBD1 for D (5 bases). The V end was cut by 5 bases, the J end by 6 bases, with 19 bases between. The germline V gene has CDR1 MGHRA and CDR2 YSYEKL. CDR3 length: 15 residues. CDR3 region: CASSAPGRRLSEAFF. The CDR3, as DNA: TGCGCCAGCAGCGCACCGGGACGCCGTCTCTCTGAAGCTTTCTTT.

The chain carries TRBV7-2 and TRBJ2-5; 7 positions agree with TRBD2. With 1 base clipped from V and 1 base from J, the junction kept 6 bases outside the gene matches. Germline-derived CDR1 and CDR2 are SGHTA and FQGNSA. The CDR3 extends over 16 amino acids. The CDR3 spells CASSLGLAVFQETQYF. DNA for the CDR3: TGTGCCAGCAGCTTAGGGCTAGCGGTCTTCCAAGAGACCCAGTACTTC.

This clonotype has at least ten counts. The chain recombines TRBV5-6 with TRBJ2-3; possible D gene TRBD2, 6 bases. Looked up from germline, CDR1 is SGHDT and CDR2 is YYEEEE. The CDR3 has 12 residues. The V gene lost 1 base and the J gene lost 7 bases, with 7 bases spanning the gap. The CDR3 spells CASSLRDYTQYF. The DNA for the CDR3 is TGTGCCAGCAGCTTGCGGGACTATACGCAGTATTTT.

As to this clonotype: A junction boundary mismatches the germline segment, possibly from a read error. CDR3 nucleotides: TGCGCCAGCAGGCAAGGGAGGCATAATTCACCCCTCCACTTT. This sequence encodes CASRQGRHNSPLHF. This chain joins TRBV4-3 and TRBJ1-6; D is uncertain. CDR3 length equals 14 residues. CDR1 and CDR2 (germline): LGHNA, YSLEER.

This chain connects TRBV6-2 or TRBV6-3 to TRBJ2-7; 9 bases align to TRBD1. Germline V gene sequence: CDR1 MNHEY, CDR2 SVGEGT. V shed 0 bases, J shed 4 bases, and the junction held 4 bases outside the gene matches. This CDR3 is built from 15 residues. CDR3 amino acids: CASSYSKDRGYEQYV. CDR3 DNA: TGTGCCAGCAGTTACTCAAAGGACAGGGGATACGAGCAGTACGTC.

The chain joins TRBV2 to TRBJ2-7, with D unclear. V was shortened by 1 base and J by 10 bases, with 8 bases between the two germline ends. The CDR3 spans 11 residues. Germline V gene sequence: CDR1 SNHLY, CDR2 FYNNEI. CDR3 sequence: CASSEGDYQYF. The CDR3 coding sequence is TGTGCCAGCAGTGAAGGAGATTATCAGTACTTC. The full variable domain, in which reference TRBV2 and TRBJ2-7 provide the parts outside the CDR3, is EPEVTQTPSHQVTQMGQEVILRCVPISNHLYFYWYRQILGQKVEFLVSFYNNEISEKSEIFDDQFSVERPDGSNFTLKIRSTKLEDSAMYFCASSEGDYQYFGPGTRLTVT.

This clonotype was detected ten times or more. This chain's CDR3 is CASSQVRGQETQYF. The CDR3 DNA is TGCGCCAGCAGCCAAGTAAGGGGTCAAGAGACCCAGTACTTC. This sequence joins TRBV4-1 and TRBJ2-5; D is possibly TRBD1 (5 bases). The V gene's germline CDR1 is MGHRA and CDR2 YSYEKL. Trimming stripped 1 base from V and 2 bases from J, with 8 bases between. The CDR3 sequence is 14 residues long.

This clonotype was seen more than once but under ten times. This sequence joins TRBV12-3 or TRBV12-4 and TRBJ2-3, with D hard to call. This CDR3 has 10 amino acids. The V end was cut by 10 bases, the J end by 1 base, with 3 bases between. The CDR3 nucleotides are TGTGCCACCTGCACAGATACGCAGTATTTT. This translates into CATCTDTQYF.

This clonotype has ten or more counts. The V gene is TRBV12-3 or TRBV12-4, the J gene TRBJ1-1, with D perhaps matching TRBD1 (6 bases). The CDR3 extends over 14 amino acids. V was pared by 4 bases and J by 1 base, with 10 bases between. CDR3 sequence: CASSSQQGNTEAFF. CDR3 nucleotides: TGTGCCAGCAGTTCGCAACAGGGGAACACTGAAGCTTTCTTT.

The sample holds a few counts of this clonotype. A junction end diverges from the germline sequence, so it may reflect a read error. The chain carries TRBV11-2 and TRBJ2-7; a possible D gene is TRBD1 (7 bases). Germline lookup yields CDR1 SGHAT and CDR2 FQNNGV. This CDR3 spans 16 amino acids. CDR3 in amino acids: CASSLDREVRHYEQYF. DNA of the CDR3: TGTGCCAGCAGCCTAGACAGGGAGGTCAGGCACTACGAGCAGTACTTC.

This clonotype turned up a few times. The genes are TRBV5-1 and TRBJ2-3; D might be TRBD1 or TRBD2, each matching 5 bases. Between the trimmed V and J ends, which lost 0 bases and 0 bases, there was a span of 14 bases. Per germline, CDR1 SGHRS and CDR2 YFSETQ. CDR3 size: 17 residues. DNA for the CDR3: TGCGCCAGCAGCTTGGTAGTTACGGGGCTAAGCACAGATACGCAGTATTTT. Residues: CASSLVVTGLSTDTQYF.

This chain uses TRBV24-1 with TRBJ2-1; 8 nucleotides match TRBD1. V shed 3 bases and J 4 bases; nucleotides not matched to a gene: 4. Germline V gene data show CDR1 as KGHDR and CDR2 as SFDVKD. CDR3 length equals 15 residues. CDR3 region: CATSDAGGFYNEQFF. The CDR3 region has the DNA TGTGCCACCAGTGATGCAGGGGGCTTTTACAATGAGCAGTTCTTC.